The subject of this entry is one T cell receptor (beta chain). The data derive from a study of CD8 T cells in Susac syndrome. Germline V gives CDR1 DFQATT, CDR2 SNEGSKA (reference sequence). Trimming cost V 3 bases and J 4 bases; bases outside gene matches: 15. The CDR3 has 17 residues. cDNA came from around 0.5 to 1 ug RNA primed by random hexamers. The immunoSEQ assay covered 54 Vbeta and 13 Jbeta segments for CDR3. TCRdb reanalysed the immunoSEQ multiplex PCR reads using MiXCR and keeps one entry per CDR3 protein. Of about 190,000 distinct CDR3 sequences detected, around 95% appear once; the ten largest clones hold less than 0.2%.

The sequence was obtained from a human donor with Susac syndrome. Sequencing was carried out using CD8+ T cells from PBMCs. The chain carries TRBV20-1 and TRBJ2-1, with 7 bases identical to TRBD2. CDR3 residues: CSARAGGGGADYNEQFF. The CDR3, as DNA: TGCAGTGCTAGGGCTGGCGGGGGTGGTGCGGATTACAATGAGCAGTTCTTC.